This entry lists 24 T cell receptor beta chains sequenced from one sample in a study. TCRdb re-analysed the 5' RACE reads in MiXCR, keeping a single row per CDR3 protein. The profile covers under 45,000 distinct CDR3 sequences, with about 20% appearing a single time and around 4% taken by the ten largest. The sorted Tregs were CD4+CD25+CD127-/low cells. Sequencing was done on a sample of Tregs sorted from blood. These TCRs come from a female donor with breast cancer.

This clonotype was observed a handful of times. This rearrangement joins TRBV20-1 to TRBJ1-1, with D unclear. The CDR3 spans 16 residues. Trimming removed 6 bases at V and 0 bases at J, with 20 bases between. Per the germline V gene, CDR1 is DFQATT and CDR2 is SNEGSKA (reference sequence). The CDR3 loop is CSAQKGTRTVNTEAFF. The CDR3 DNA follows: TGCAGTGCCCAAAAGGGAACGCGTACCGTGAACACTGAAGCTTTCTTT.

Remarks on this clonotype: This sequence may be a read error, since a much larger clone differs from it by one base. The chain employs TRBV10-3 and TRBJ2-1, with a weak D call TRBD2 (6 bases). V dropped 4 bases and J dropped 10 bases, with 14 bases sitting between them. The length of the CDR3 is 13 residues. From germline, CDR1 is ENHRY and CDR2 SYGVKD. CDR3 residues: CAISGSSAEEQFF. The CDR3 bases are TGTGCCATCAGTGGGTCTAGCGCTGAGGAGCAGTTCTTC.

This clonotype occurred a few times. V usage is TRBV30 and J usage is TRBJ1-2, with a possible D match to TRBD1 (5 bases). Trimming took 4 bases from V and 14 from J, leaving 17 bases between them. The CDR3 runs 11 residues. Germline-derived CDR1 and CDR2 are GTSNPN and SVGIG (reference sequence). The chain's CDR3 is CAWTGTGTLTF. The CDR3 DNA reads as TGTGCCTGGACCGGAACCGGGACGTTGACCTTC.

This chain joins TRBV6-2 or TRBV6-3 and TRBJ2-7; TRBD2 aligns across 9 bases. V lost 3 bases, J lost 2 bases, and 11 bases stayed unmatched. The CDR3 is made up of 17 amino acids. CDR1 MNHEY and CDR2 SVGEGT come from the germline V gene. The CDR3 DNA is TGTGCCAGCAGTTATCAGGGCCTAGCGGGATTCCCCTACGAGCAGTACTTC. Its protein product is CASSYQGLAGFPYEQYF.

This clonotype was seen a few times. The chain has TRBV2 and TRBJ2-7, with TRBD2 as a possible D gene (5 bases). The germline CDR1 and CDR2 sequences are SNHLY and FYNNEI. This CDR3 is 10 amino acids long. V was trimmed by 8 bases and J by 4 bases, leaving 6 bases between them. The CDR3 DNA reads TGTGCCAGCTCGGGGTACGAGCAGTACTTC. Protein sequence: CASSGYEQYF.

This clonotype was seen only a few times. The chain joins TRBV4-1 to TRBJ1-1, with D unclear. This CDR3 region has 14 residues. Germline assignment: CDR1 MGHRA and CDR2 YSYEKL. V lost 0 bases to trimming and J lost 1 base, with 6 bases between them. The CDR3 region has the DNA TGCGCCAGCAGCCAAGAAGGATGGAACACTGAAGCTTTCTTT. Encoded protein: CASSQEGWNTEAFF.

This clonotype was observed a handful of times. The V and J genes are TRBV5-5 and TRBJ2-7; D gene ambiguous. V was trimmed by 0 bases and J by 0 bases, leaving 7 bases between them. CDR3 length: 14 residues. Germline V gives CDR1 SGHKS, CDR2 YYEKEE (reference sequence). The chain's CDR3 is CASSLEISSYEQYF. CDR3 nucleotides: TGTGCCAGCAGCTTGGAGATTAGCTCCTACGAGCAGTACTTC.

Note on this clonotype: A much bigger clone sits one base away, suggesting this may be a read error. This chain connects TRBV20-1 to TRBJ2-1; possible D gene TRBD2, 6 bases. The length of the CDR3 is 14 residues. Germline V lookup: CDR1 DFQATT, CDR2 SNEGSKA (reference sequence). In DNA, the CDR3 is TGCGGTGCTAGAGTCGGGAGCGTCCCTTATGAGCAGTTCTTC. As protein: CGARVGSVPYEQFF.

This chain uses TRBV28 with TRBJ2-7; 7 bases map to TRBD2. The CDR3 is made up of 14 amino acids. Germline CDR1 is MDHEN and CDR2 is SYDVKM. Trimming removed 7 bases from V and 3 bases from J; junction bases left unmatched: 9. CDR3 sequence reads: CASKRSGQHYEQYF. CDR3 DNA: TGTGCCAGCAAACGTAGCGGGCAGCACTACGAGCAGTACTTC.

Turning to this clonotype: A much larger clone is a single base away; this may be a read error. In DNA, the CDR3 is TGCGCCAGCAGCCTCTACGGGACAACTGCCTACAATGAGCAGCTCTTC. The encoded protein is CASSLYGTTAYNEQLF. The chain is built from TRBV5-1 and TRBJ2-1; D perhaps matches TRBD1 (6 bases). CDR1 SGHRS and CDR2 YFSETQ come from the germline V gene. The CDR3 runs 16 residues.

This clonotype was detected a few times. The CDR3 nucleotides read TGTGCCTGGAGTCCCTTAATGAATTCACCCCTCCACTTT. It codes for CAWSPLMNSPLHF. V gene TRBV30 combines with J gene TRBJ1-6; D is unclear. The germline CDR1 and CDR2 sequences are GTSNPN and SVGIG (reference sequence). The ends were cut back, 2 bases at V and 7 bases at J, with 9 bases in the middle. The CDR3 runs to 13 residues. The complete variable domain, with remaining parts taken from reference TRBV30 and TRBJ1-6, reads SQTIHQWPATLVQPVGSPLSLECTVEGTSNPNLYWYRQAAGRGLQLLFYSVGIGQISSEVPQNLSASRPQDRQFILSSKKLLLSDSGFYLCAWSPLMNSPLHFGNGTRLTVT.

The CDR3 DNA reads TGTGCCAGCAGCTTACAATCGGGAGGTGGGCCCTACGAGCAGTACTTC. It specifies CASSLQSGGGPYEQYF. The genes are TRBV7-2 and TRBJ2-7, with 7 bases that match TRBD2. Germline CDR1 SGHTA, CDR2 FQGNSA. The CDR3 loop spans 16 amino acids. J was trimmed by 2 bases and V by 2 bases; bases with no gene match: 9.

The sample holds many counts of this clonotype. The rearrangement joins TRBV6-1 to TRBJ2-3; no reliable D call. The V and J ends lost 4 bases and 5 bases respectively, with 19 bases between them. The CDR3 sequence is 16 residues long. CDR1 is MNHNS, CDR2 SASEGT, per germline. The CDR3 sequence: CASSGTRALTGDTQYF. The CDR3 nucleotides read TGTGCCAGCAGTGGTACACGGGCCCTTACCGGAGATACGCAGTATTTT.

This clonotype was seen only a few times. This rearrangement joins TRBV4-2 to TRBJ1-1; D may be TRBD1 (5 bases). From germline, CDR1 is LGHNA and CDR2 YNFKEQ. The CDR3 is made up of 17 amino acids. V dropped 4 bases and J dropped 6 bases, with 24 bases sitting between them. CDR3 DNA: TGTGCCAGCAGCCTCCCACGGGGGGGATTGAGGTCGGCTGAAGCTTTCTTT. Encoded protein: CASSLPRGGLRSAEAFF.

Worth noting for this clonotype: A much larger clone lies a single base off, so this may be a read error. This chain uses TRBV20-1 with TRBJ2-7; 8 bases are a match to TRBD1. This CDR3 has 14 residues. Germline V CDR1 and CDR2: DFQATT, SNEGSKA (reference sequence). The CDR3 nucleotides are TGCAGGGCTAGGGGGACAGGCCCAACCTACGAGCAGTACTTC. Protein: CRARGTGPTYEQYF.

This clonotype appeared a few times. V is TRBV5-1 and J is TRBJ2-1; 14 bases match TRBD2. Losses at the gene ends were 6 bases for V and 8 bases for J; bases not matched to a gene: 7. The V gene's germline CDR1 is SGHRS and CDR2 YFSETQ. This CDR3 spans 15 amino acids. The CDR3 loop reads CASTIGTSGRHEQFF. The CDR3 DNA follows: TGCGCCAGCACGATCGGGACTAGCGGGAGACATGAGCAGTTCTTC.

This clonotype has at least ten counts. The chain joins TRBV28 to TRBJ1-2; 11 nucleotides line up with TRBD1. The CDR3 is 12 amino acids. Per the germline V gene, CDR1 is MDHEN and CDR2 is SYDVKM. With V trimmed by 3 bases and J by 10 bases, 1 base remained unmatched. Written as DNA, the CDR3 is TGTGCCAGCAGTTTGGGACAGGGGGACTACACCTTC. Translation gives CASSLGQGDYTF.

This clonotype was seen more than once but under ten times. The DNA of the CDR3 is TGTGCCAGCAGCCCCTCGGGACTGATGAACACTGAAGCTTTCTTT. This gives the protein CASSPSGLMNTEAFF. The genes are TRBV9 and TRBJ1-1; D perhaps matches TRBD1 (5 bases). This CDR3 comprises 15 residues. The V gene's germline CDR1 is SGDLS and CDR2 YYNGEE. V lost 4 bases, J lost 0 bases, and 13 bases lay in between.

V is TRBV28 and J is TRBJ1-2, with D possibly being TRBD1 (6 bases). This CDR3 comprises 14 residues. The V and J ends lost 3 bases and 6 bases respectively, with 14 bases between them. CDR1 is MDHEN, CDR2 SYDVKM, per germline. As DNA, the CDR3 is TGTGCCAGCAGTTTGCCGGGCAGGGGCGATGGCTACACCTTC. This gives the protein CASSLPGRGDGYTF.

The sample holds one count of this clonotype. The chain joins TRBV12-3 or TRBV12-4 to TRBJ1-4; D not resolved. The CDR3 totals 11 residues. V lost 11 bases and J 4 bases, leaving 8 bases between the germline ends. The CDR3 DNA follows: TGTGCCGCCGAGCTTAATGAAAAACTGTTTTTT. As protein: CAAELNEKLFF.

This clonotype was seen more than once but under ten times. The chain is built from TRBV20-1 and TRBJ2-7; tentative D call: TRBD2 (5 bases). Germline V gene sequence: CDR1 DFQATT, CDR2 SNEGSKA (reference sequence). This CDR3 spans 14 amino acids. The V and J ends lost 6 bases and 0 bases respectively, with 15 bases between them. The CDR3 here is CSAPPDLISYEQYF. The CDR3 bases are TGCAGTGCCCCCCCGGACTTGATCTCCTACGAGCAGTACTTC.

This clonotype was seen many times. The chain carries TRBV4-1 and TRBJ2-1; tentative D call: TRBD2 (7 bases). Trimming stripped 4 bases from V and 7 bases from J, with 23 bases between. Germline V CDR1 and CDR2: MGHRA, YSYEKL. The CDR3 runs 17 residues. CDR3 loop: CASSPGVGLGGLNEQFF. The CDR3 DNA is TGCGCCAGCAGCCCAGGGGTGGGGCTGGGGGGGTTGAATGAGCAGTTCTTC.

This chain joins TRBV12-3 or TRBV12-4 and TRBJ2-1; TRBD1 might be the D (6 bases). The ends were cut back, 7 bases at V and 0 bases at J, with 13 bases in the middle. The CDR3 runs 15 residues. Here the CDR3 DNA reads TGTGCCAGCAAAGACCGGGACAACTCCTACAATGAGCAGTTCTTC. This gives the protein CASKDRDNSYNEQFF.

Note on this clonotype: A clone one base away is much larger, so this may be a read error. The chain couples TRBV29-1 to TRBJ2-7, with TRBD1 matching over 8 bases. The germline V gene encodes CDR1 SQVTM and CDR2 ANQGSEA. The CDR3 totals 11 residues. The chain's CDR3 is CSADRAYEQCF. The CDR3 nucleotides are TGCAGCGCGGACAGGGCCTACGAGCAGTGCTTC.